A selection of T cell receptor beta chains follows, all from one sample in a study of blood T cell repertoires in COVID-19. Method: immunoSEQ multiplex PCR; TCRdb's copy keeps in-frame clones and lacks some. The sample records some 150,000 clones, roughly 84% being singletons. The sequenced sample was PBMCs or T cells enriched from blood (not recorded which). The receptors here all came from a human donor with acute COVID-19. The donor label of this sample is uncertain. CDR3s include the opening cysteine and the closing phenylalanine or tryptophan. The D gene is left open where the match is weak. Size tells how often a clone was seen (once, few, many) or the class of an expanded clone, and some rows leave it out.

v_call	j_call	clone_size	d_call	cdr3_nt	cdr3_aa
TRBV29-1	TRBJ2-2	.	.	TGCAGCGTTGAACTTTCTAACACCGGGGAGCTGTTTTTT	CSVELSNTGELFF
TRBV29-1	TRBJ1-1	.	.	TGCAGCGTTGAAGGGGTTTTGGGTTGGACAACGAACGCTGAAGCTTTCTTT	CSVEGVLGWTTNAEAFF
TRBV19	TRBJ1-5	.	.	TGTGCCAGTAGTATAAGGGGAGGGAGTCAGCCCCAGCATTTT	CASSIRGGSQPQHF
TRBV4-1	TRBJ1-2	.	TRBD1	TGCGCCAGCAGCCAAGCCGGGACAGGGGGCGCGGAGGGCTACACCTTC	CASSQAGTGGAEGYTF
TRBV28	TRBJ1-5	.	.	TGTGCCAGCATGCAAGAGGTTTATTCTTATGAGGGGCCGGGAGCGGTCAATCAGCCCCAGCATTTT	CASMQEVYSYEGPGAVNQPQHF
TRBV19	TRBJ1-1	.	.	TGTGCCAGTAGTATAGGAGGGCTGAACACTGAAGCTTTCTTT	CASSIGGLNTEAFF
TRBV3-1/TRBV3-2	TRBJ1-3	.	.	TGTGCCAGCAGCCAAAGGGCCCAGGGTTACTCTGGAAACACCATATATTTT	CASSQRAQGYSGNTIYF
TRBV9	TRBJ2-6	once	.	TGTGCCAGCAGCGTAAAAGGGGCTGGGGCCAACGTCCTGACTTTC	CASSVKGAGANVLTF
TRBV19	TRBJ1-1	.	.	TGTGCCAGTAGAAACCACGGAGGGACTAACACTGAAGCTTTCTTT	CASRNHGGTNTEAFF
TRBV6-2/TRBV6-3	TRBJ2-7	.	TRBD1	TGTGCCAGCAGTTACCAAGGTACCGGACAGGGTAATGCCTACGAGCAGTACTTC	CASSYQGTGQGNAYEQYF
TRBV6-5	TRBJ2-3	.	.	TGTGCCAGCAGTTACTCGCGGGGCACAGATACGCAGTATTTT	CASSYSRGTDTQYF
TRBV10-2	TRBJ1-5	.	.	TGCGCCAGCAGTGAGTCGAGATTGGGGTCAGGGATCAGCAATCAGCCCCAGCATTTT	CASSESRLGSGISNQPQHF
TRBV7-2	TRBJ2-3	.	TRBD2	TGTGCCAGCAGCCTCCAGACTAGCCCCGCAGATACGCAGTATTTT	CASSLQTSPADTQYF
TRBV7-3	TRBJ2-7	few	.	TGTGCCAGCAGCCCCCGGGACTCCACCGTCTACGAGCAGTACTTC	CASSPRDSTVYEQYF
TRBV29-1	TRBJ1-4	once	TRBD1	TGCAGCGTGGACAGGAAGGGAAAACTGTTTTTT	CSVDRKGKLFF
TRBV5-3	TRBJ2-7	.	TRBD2	TGTGCCAGAAGCACTGGGACTAGCGGGGGACTCGTGACCTACGAGCAGTACTTC	CARSTGTSGGLVTYEQYF
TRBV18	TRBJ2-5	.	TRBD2	TGTGCCAGCTCACCCCAGCGGGGTGCCCAAGAGACCCAGTACTTC	CASSPQRGAQETQYF
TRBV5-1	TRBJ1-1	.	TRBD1	TGCGCCAGCAGCTTTTACAGGGGCCCGAACACTGAAGCTTTCTTT	CASSFYRGPNTEAFF
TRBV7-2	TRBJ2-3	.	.	TGTGCCAGCACCCCCTTGTGGGGGGGGGCGGGCACAGATACGCAGTATTTT	CASTPLWGGAGTDTQYF
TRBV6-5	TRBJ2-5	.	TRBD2	TGTGCCAGCAGGGCTAGCGGGGAAGAGACCCAGTACTTC	CASRASGEETQYF
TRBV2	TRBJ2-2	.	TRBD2	TGTGCCAGCAAACCTGGCGGGGGTCAGGGCACCGGGGAGCTGTTTTTT	CASKPGGGQGTGELFF
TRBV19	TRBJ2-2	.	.	TGTGCCAGTAGTATCGAGCTCAGGGGGAACACCGGGGAGCTGTTTTTT	CASSIELRGNTGELFF
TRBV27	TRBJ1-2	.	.	TGTGCCAGCAGTTTTAGGGGCTACTATGGCTACACCTTC	CASSFRGYYGYTF
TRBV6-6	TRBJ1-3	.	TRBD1	TGTGCCAGCAGCGGACAGGGAATAGCGGGAAACACCATATATTTT	CASSGQGIAGNTIYF
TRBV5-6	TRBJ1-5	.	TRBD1	TGTGCCAGCAGCTTGGGAGACAGGGATAATCAGCCCCAGCATTTT	CASSLGDRDNQPQHF
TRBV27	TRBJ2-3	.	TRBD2	TGTGCCAGCAGACTAGCGGGGGGGCCGAATACGCAGTATTTT	CASRLAGGPNTQYF
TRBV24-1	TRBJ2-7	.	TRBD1	TGTGCCACCAGTGATGAGACAGGGGCGCAGTACTTC	CATSDETGAQYF
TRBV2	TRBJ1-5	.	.	TGTGCCAGCAGTGAAGAGAGGCAGGGGAATCAGCCCCAGCATTTT	CASSEERQGNQPQHF
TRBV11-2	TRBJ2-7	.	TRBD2	TGTGCCAGCAGCCTCCTAGCGGGTCCCGCCTACGAGCAGTACTTC	CASSLLAGPAYEQYF
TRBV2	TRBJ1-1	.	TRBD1	TGTGCCAGCGTACGGGACAGGGGTGAGACTGAAGCTTTCTTT	CASVRDRGETEAFF
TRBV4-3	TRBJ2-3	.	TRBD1	TGCGCCAGCAGCCAAGACAGGGGGCAAGGCGCAGATACGCAGTATTTT	CASSQDRGQGADTQYF
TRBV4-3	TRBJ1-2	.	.	TGCGCCAGCAGCCAAGACCCCAGGGACTATGGCTACACCTTC	CASSQDPRDYGYTF
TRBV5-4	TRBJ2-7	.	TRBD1	TGTGCCAGCAGCTGGTGGGACAGGGAATACGAGCAGTACTTC	CASSWWDREYEQYF
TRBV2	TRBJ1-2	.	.	TGTGCCAGCAGATGGACAGCGTATGGCTACACCTTC	CASRWTAYGYTF
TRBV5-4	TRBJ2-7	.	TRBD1	TGTGCCAGCAGAGGGGGACAGGCGAACGAGCAGTACTTC	CASRGGQANEQYF
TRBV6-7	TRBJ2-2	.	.	TGTGCCAGCACTACAGGGAGGGGAGGGGACACCGGGGAGCTGTTTTTT	CASTTGRGGDTGELFF
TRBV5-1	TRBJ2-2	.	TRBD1	TGCGCCAGCACCTCTGGGACAGGGGAGGACACCGGGGAGCTGTTTTTT	CASTSGTGEDTGELFF
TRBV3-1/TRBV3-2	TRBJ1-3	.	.	TGTGCCAGCAGCCACACCGGGGGTGGAAACACCATATATTTT	CASSHTGGGNTIYF
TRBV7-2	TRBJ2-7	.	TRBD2	TGTGCCAGCAGCTTCATCCTAGCGGGGTACGAGCAGTACTTC	CASSFILAGYEQYF
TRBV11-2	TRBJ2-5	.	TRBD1	TGTGCCAGCAGCTGGCCCACAGGGGTCCAAGAGACCCAGTACTTC	CASSWPTGVQETQYF
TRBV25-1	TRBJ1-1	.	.	TGTGCCAGCAGTTCTACAGGGAGAACTGAAGCTTTCTTT	CASSSTGRTEAFF
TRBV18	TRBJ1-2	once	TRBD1	TGTGCCAGCTCACCCGGGACAGCTATTGGCTACACCTTC	CASSPGTAIGYTF
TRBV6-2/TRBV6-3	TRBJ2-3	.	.	TGTGCCAGCAGCCCGCCGGGTTTGGGCACAGATACGCAGTATTTT	CASSPPGLGTDTQYF
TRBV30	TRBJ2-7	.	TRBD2	TGTGCCGGTTCCTCCGGGAGGGGGTACGAGCAGTACTTC	CAGSSGRGYEQYF
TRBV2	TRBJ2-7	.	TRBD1	TGTGCCAGCAGTGACGGGACAGGGATCTCCTACGAGCAGTACTTC	CASSDGTGISYEQYF
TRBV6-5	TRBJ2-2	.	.	TGTGCCAGCAGTTACGGAGACCGCACCGGGGAGCTGTTTTTT	CASSYGDRTGELFF
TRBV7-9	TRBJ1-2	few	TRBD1	TGTGCCAGCAGCTTAGTATCTGGGACAGATGGCTACACCTTC	CASSLVSGTDGYTF
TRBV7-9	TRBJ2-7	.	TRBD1	TGTGCCAGCTCGGGGACAGCCTCCTACGAGCAGTACTTC	CASSGTASYEQYF